A selection of T cell receptor beta chains follows, all from one sample in a study of OX40 agonist ivuxolimab in advanced cancers. Method: immunoSEQ multiplex PCR; TCRdb's copy keeps in-frame clones and lacks some. The sample yields 35,000 to 40,000 clones, 88% seen once. Sequencing used CD4+ or CD8+ T cells sorted from blood, obtained in a trial of the OX40 agonist ivuxolimab. The source is an adult with an advanced solid tumor such as melanoma, head and neck, liver or kidney cancer. The CDR3 runs from the conserved cysteine through the conserved F or W. Fields, in order: V gene, CDR3 length, J gene, clone size, D gene, CDR3 DNA, CDR3 protein. D genes are given only for firm matches. Not every row has a clone size; where given, it reads once, few, many or a size class.

TRBV7-8	14	TRBJ2-1	NA	NA	TGTGCCAGCAGCACCGCGGGCGCATCACCTGAGCAGTTCTTC	CASSTAGASPEQFF
TRBV9	14	TRBJ2-2	once	TRBD1	TGTGCCAGCAGCGGGGGACAGGGGTTTGGGGAGCTGTTTTTT	CASSGGQGFGELFF
TRBV11-2	14	TRBJ2-1	once	TRBD2	TGTGCCAGCAGCTTAGTGGGAGGGAGATGGGAGCAGTTCTTC	CASSLVGGRWEQFF
TRBV9	15	TRBJ2-3	NA	NA	TGTGCCAGCAGCGTAGTTTCTAGCCGGGCAGATACGCAGTATTTT	CASSVVSSRADTQYF
TRBV4-1	15	TRBJ2-7	NA	TRBD2	TGCGCCAGCAGCCAAGGACTAGCCAACCCCAGCGAGCAGTACTTC	CASSQGLANPSEQYF
TRBV14	15	TRBJ1-1	medium-sized	NA	TGTGCCAGCAGCCAAGAGGAAGGACTGAACACTGAAGCTTTCTTT	CASSQEEGLNTEAFF
TRBV30	16	TRBJ1-3	once	NA	TGTGCCTGGAGTGTACACCGGGACGGGAGACGGGACACCATATATTTT	CAWSVHRDGRRDTIYF
TRBV7-3	14	TRBJ2-3	NA	NA	TGTGCCAGCAGTTATGCGGTTGGCGCAGATACGCAGTATTTT	CASSYAVGADTQYF
TRBV2	14	TRBJ1-1	NA	NA	TGTGCCAGCAGTGACCGGGTCCGGGACACTGAAGCTTTCTTT	CASSDRVRDTEAFF
TRBV9	15	TRBJ1-2	NA	NA	TGTGCCAGCAGCGTAGCGGACAGCTACAACTATGGCTACACCTTC	CASSVADSYNYGYTF
TRBV14	15	TRBJ2-5	once	NA	TGTGCCAGCAGCCAAGAATCGGGGATCCAAGAGACCCAGTACTTC	CASSQESGIQETQYF
TRBV18	14	TRBJ2-7	NA	NA	TGTGCCAGCTCACCGTCAGGGCCCTCCTACGAGCAGTACTTC	CASSPSGPSYEQYF
TRBV28	16	TRBJ2-3	NA	TRBD2	TGTGCCAGCAGTTTGACTAGCGGGAGTAGCACAGATACGCAGTATTTT	CASSLTSGSSTDTQYF
TRBV27	14	TRBJ2-7	NA	TRBD2	TGTGCCAGCAGTCCACTAGCGGGAGACTCCGAGCAGTACTTC	CASSPLAGDSEQYF
TRBV12-2	17	TRBJ2-1	NA	NA	TGTGCAAGTCGCTCTTTATACCGGGACTCCTCCTACAATGAGCAGTTCTTC	CASRSLYRDSSYNEQFF
TRBV10-3	17	TRBJ2-1	NA	TRBD2	TGTGCCACCCTCTTGACTAGCGGGAAGGCTCAGGGGGGTGAGCAGTTCTTC	CATLLTSGKAQGGEQFF
TRBV13	15	TRBJ2-7	NA	TRBD2	TGTGCCAGCAGCCTCCGGACTAGCGGTTACTACGAGCAGTACTTC	CASSLRTSGYYEQYF
TRBV28	14	TRBJ2-7	once	TRBD1	TGTGCCAGCAGTTGGACAGGAGATGCTTACGAGCAGTACTTC	CASSWTGDAYEQYF
TRBV9	15	TRBJ2-1	NA	NA	TGTGCCAGCAGCGTAGAAGCTGTTACCTACAATGAGCAGTTCTTC	CASSVEAVTYNEQFF
TRBV27	16	TRBJ2-1	NA	TRBD2	TGTGCCAGCAGTCCCCTCGGGACTAGCGGGAGCAATGAGCAGTTCTTC	CASSPLGTSGSNEQFF
TRBV4-1	14	TRBJ2-7	NA	TRBD1	TGCGCCAGCAGCCTTACTGACAGGGGCTACGAGCAGTACTTC	CASSLTDRGYEQYF
TRBV4-1	12	TRBJ2-5	NA	NA	TGCGCCAGCAGCCAAGGGAGGGGGACCCAGTACTTC	CASSQGRGTQYF
TRBV4-2	16	TRBJ2-7	NA	TRBD2	TGTGCCAGCAGCCAAGATCCTCAAGCGGGAGTGGAGGAGCAGTACTTC	CASSQDPQAGVEEQYF
TRBV11-3	17	TRBJ2-7	NA	NA	TGTGCCAGCAGCTGTTTCTTCAGGGGGGGAAGGTCCTACGAGCAGTACTTC	CASSCFFRGGRSYEQYF
TRBV28	11	TRBJ2-1	NA	NA	TGTGCCAGCAGTGATATAGATGAGCAGTTCTTC	CASSDIDEQFF
TRBV7-9	14	TRBJ2-7	NA	NA	TGTGCCAGCAGCTTAGCGGACAGCCCTCTCTGGCAGTACTTC	CASSLADSPLWQYF
TRBV4-2	13	TRBJ2-7	NA	NA	TGTGCCAGCAGCCTGGGGCCCACTAACGAGCAGTACTTC	CASSLGPTNEQYF
TRBV7-9	15	TRBJ2-7	NA	NA	TGTGCCAGCAGCTTAGGTATGGAATTCTCCTACGAGCAGTACTTC	CASSLGMEFSYEQYF
TRBV2	13	TRBJ1-3	NA	TRBD1	TGTGCCAGCAGCTGGGACAGGGGAAACACCATATATTTT	CASSWDRGNTIYF
TRBV7-6	15	TRBJ1-1	NA	NA	TGTGCCAGCAGCCGTCTTGGGACGGTGAACACTGAAGCTTTCTTT	CASSRLGTVNTEAFF
TRBV9	14	TRBJ2-7	NA	TRBD2	TGTGCCAGCAGTTCAGGCGGGAGCTCCTACGAGCAGTACTTC	CASSSGGSSYEQYF
TRBV11-1	16	TRBJ2-1	NA	TRBD2	TGTGCCAGCAGCTTAGAACTAGCGGGAGGGTTCCATGAGCAGTTCTTC	CASSLELAGGFHEQFF